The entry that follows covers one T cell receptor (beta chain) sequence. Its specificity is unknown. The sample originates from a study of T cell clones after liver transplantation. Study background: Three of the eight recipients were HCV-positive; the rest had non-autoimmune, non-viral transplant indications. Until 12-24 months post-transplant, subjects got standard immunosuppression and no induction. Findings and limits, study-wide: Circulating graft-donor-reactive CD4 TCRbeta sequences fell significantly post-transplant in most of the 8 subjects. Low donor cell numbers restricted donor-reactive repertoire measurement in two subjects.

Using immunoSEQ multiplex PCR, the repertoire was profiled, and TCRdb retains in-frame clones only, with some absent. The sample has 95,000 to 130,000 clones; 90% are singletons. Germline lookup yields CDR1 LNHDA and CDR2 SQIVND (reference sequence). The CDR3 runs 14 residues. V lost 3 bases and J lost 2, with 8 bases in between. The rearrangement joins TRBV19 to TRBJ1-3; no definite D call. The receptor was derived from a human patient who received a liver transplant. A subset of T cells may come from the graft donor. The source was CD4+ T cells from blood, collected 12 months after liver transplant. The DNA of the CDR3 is TGTGCCAGTAGTATTCGGGGTCCTGGAAACACCATATATTTT. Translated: CASSIRGPGNTIYF. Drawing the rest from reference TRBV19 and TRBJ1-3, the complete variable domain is DGGITQSPKYLFRKEGQNVTLSCEQNLNHDAMYWYRQDPGQGLRLIYYSQIVNDFQKGDIAEGYSVSREKKESFPLTVTSAQKNPTAFYLCASSIRGPGNTIYFGEGSWLTVV.